The 32 T cell receptor beta chains below all came from one sample that was sequenced in a study of post-analysis software for immune sequencing data. Unique molecular identifiers were present in the TCR beta cDNA libraries. TCRdb re-analysed the PCR reads in MiXCR, keeping a single row per CDR3 protein. Among about 540,000 distinct CDR3 sequences, 34% were seen once, and the ten largest hold roughly 6%. Findings of the study overall: Patients had higher frequencies than controls of a few TRBV segments, including TRBV5-6, TRBV5-1 and TRBV20-1.

The antigens these receptors bind are not known. Sample: blood. The receptors come from a girl aged 2 to 17 with multiple sclerosis.

As regards this clonotype: Its ends do not fully match the called genes, so a read error is possible. The chain links TRBV6-1 to TRBJ1-4; D unclear. There are 17 residues in the CDR3. From germline, CDR1 is MNHNS and CDR2 SASEGT. The CDR3 coding sequence is TGTGCCAGCAGTGGTTTCAGGACCACTCCAACTAATGAAAAACGGTTTTTT. Translation: CASSGFRTTPTNEKRFF.

The J gene is TRBJ2-3, the V gene TRBV10-1; 12 positions agree with TRBD2. The CDR3 is 20 amino acids. The germline V gene has CDR1 WNHNN and CDR2 SYGVQD (reference sequence). Trimming at V came to 3 bases and at J to 2 bases, leaving 15 bases not matched to a gene. CDR3 loop: CASSDTSGGNPFMDTDTQYF. DNA for the CDR3: TGCGCCAGCAGTGATACTAGCGGGGGGAACCCTTTTATGGACACAGATACGCAGTATTTT.

The sample holds a few counts of this clonotype. V usage is TRBV28 and J usage is TRBJ1-5, with a tentative D call TRBD1 (5 bases). Deletions cut 7 bases from V and 6 bases from J, with 25 bases between. The germline V gene has CDR1 MDHEN and CDR2 SYDVKM. CDR3 length: 17 amino acids. CDR3 loop: CASTLEPGQGTGQPQHF. The CDR3 DNA is TGTGCCAGCACCCTCGAACCCGGCCAGGGAACAGGTCAGCCCCAGCATTTT.

This sequence joins TRBV29-1 and TRBJ1-1, with D unclear. This CDR3 is 13 amino acids long. Germline V gene lookup returns CDR1 SQVTM and CDR2 ANQGSEA. Trimming pared 6 bases from V and 0 bases from J, leaving 11 bases between. The CDR3, as DNA: TGCAGCGTGGCCCCACTTATGAACACTGAAGCTTTCTTT. It is translated as CSVAPLMNTEAFF.

The chain carries TRBV10-1 and TRBJ2-1; 8 bases are shared with TRBD2. This CDR3 comprises 13 residues. V gave up 6 bases and J gave up 13 bases; unmatched junction bases: 11. Germline V CDR1 and CDR2: WNHNN, SYGVQD (reference sequence). Written as DNA, the CDR3 is TGCGCCAGCAGCCAAATCGGGGCGGGGGGACAGTTCTTC. This encodes CASSQIGAGGQFF.

This clonotype came up many times. The chain joins TRBV11-2 to TRBJ1-1; D unresolved. Germline CDR1 and CDR2: SGHAT and FQNNGV. The V end was cut by 4 bases, the J end by 5 bases, with 14 bases between. The CDR3 covers 14 residues. CDR3 DNA sequence: TGTGCCAGCAGCTCCGGTTGGGCGGGAACTGAAGCTTTCTTT. This gives the protein CASSSGWAGTEAFF.

The V gene is TRBV10-3, the J gene TRBJ2-3; 9 bases are a match to TRBD1. Germline lookup yields CDR1 ENHRY and CDR2 SYGVKD. The CDR3 loop spans 15 amino acids. Trimming removed 3 bases from V and 4 bases from J; junction bases left unmatched: 5. The CDR3 is CAISDTGGFADTQYF. The CDR3 DNA follows: TGTGCCATCAGTGATACAGGGGGCTTCGCAGATACGCAGTATTTT.

This clonotype has just a few counts. The chain links TRBV20-1 to TRBJ1-1; TRBD1 is a possible D gene (5 bases). V dropped 5 bases and J dropped 8 bases, with 18 bases sitting between them. Germline V gene data show CDR1 as DFQATT and CDR2 as SNEGSKA (reference sequence). This CDR3 region has 13 residues. This CDR3 reads CSALDPRGQEAFF. The CDR3 DNA is TGCAGTGCTCTCGACCCCCGGGGCCAAGAAGCTTTCTTT.

The J gene is TRBJ1-5, the V gene TRBV20-1; the D gene is possibly TRBD1 (6 bases). The CDR3 is made up of 13 amino acids. Germline assignment: CDR1 DFQATT and CDR2 SNEGSKA (reference sequence). Trimming removed 4 bases at V and 4 bases at J, with 11 bases between. In DNA, the CDR3 is TGCAGTGCTAATCAGGGGTCGAATCAGCCCCAGCATTTT. Its translation: CSANQGSNQPQHF.

This clonotype was detected only a few times. The V and J genes are TRBV27 and TRBJ1-2, with a possible D match to TRBD1 (6 bases). The CDR3 sequence is 16 residues long. CDR1 is MNHEY and CDR2 is SMNVEV in the germline V gene (reference sequence). V was trimmed by 6 bases and J by 4 bases, leaving 21 bases between them. CDR3 nucleotide sequence: TGTGCCAGCAGAGGGCCCGCGTTCGGGGGCGCCTATGGCTACACCTTC. Translated, it gives CASRGPAFGGAYGYTF.

This clonotype was seen once. This may be a read error: a much more frequent sequence differs by one nucleotide. The chain links TRBV20-1 to TRBJ1-4; 9 nucleotides align to TRBD1. CDR1 DFQATT and CDR2 SNEGSKA come from the germline V gene (reference sequence). The CDR3 loop spans 14 amino acids. The CDR3 is CSAEQGARNGKLFF. The CDR3 nucleotides read TGCAGTGCTGAACAGGGGGCGAGGAATGGAAAACTGTTTTTT.

The sample holds a few counts of this clonotype. V is TRBV6-5 and J is TRBJ2-1; TRBD1 or TRBD2 may be the D gene (6 bases each). V lost 5 bases to trimming and J lost 7 bases, with 24 bases between them. The CDR3 contains 17 residues. Germline loops: CDR1 MNHEY, CDR2 SVGAGI. CDR3 DNA sequence: TGTGCCAGCAGTAGGGGGGCTGGACAAACCATTGCTAATGAGCAGTTCTTC. It specifies CASSRGAGQTIANEQFF.

This clonotype has only a few counts. CDR3 residues: CASSQDRQGTHYGYTF. For the CDR3, the DNA is TGCGCCAGCAGCCAAGATAGGCAGGGTACCCACTATGGCTACACCTTC. The rearrangement uses TRBV4-1 and TRBJ1-2, with TRBD1 as a possible D gene (5 bases). Germline-derived CDR1 and CDR2 are MGHRA and YSYEKL. The germline V and J ends were trimmed by 0 bases and 3 bases, with 14 bases remaining between them. The CDR3 runs to 16 residues.

This clonotype is a singleton in its sample. A much larger clone sits a single nucleotide away, making a read error possible. This rearrangement joins TRBV20-1 to TRBJ2-7; maybe TRBD1 (5 bases). The ends were cut back, 5 bases at V and 2 bases at J, with 13 bases in the middle. The CDR3 sequence is 13 residues long. Germline values: CDR1 DFQATT, CDR2 SNEGSKA (reference sequence). CDR3 DNA sequence: TGCAGTGCTGGATCTCAGGGAACCTACGAGCAGTACTTC. Translating gives CSAGSQGTYEQYF.

This clonotype appeared once. The junction departs from the called germline gene at one end, perhaps through a read error. This chain joins TRBV29-1 and TRBJ2-5, with D perhaps TRBD1 or TRBD2 (5 bases each). The CDR3 consists of 10 residues. Germline lookup yields CDR1 SQVTM and CDR2 ANQGSEA. DNA of the CDR3: TGCAGCGTTGTAGGGGAGATCCAGTACTTC. Its protein is CSVVGEIQYF. The variable domain in full, with the rest retrieved from reference TRBV29-1 and TRBJ2-5, is SAVISQKPSRDICQRGTSLTIQCQVDSQVTMMFWYRQQPGQSLTLIATANQGSEATYESGFVIDKFPISRPNLTFSTLTVSNMSPEDSSIYLCSVVGEIQYFGPGTRLLVL.

This chain joins TRBV10-3 and TRBJ2-3, with D perhaps matching TRBD1 (6 bases). CDR3 size: 15 residues. The germline V and J ends were trimmed by 3 bases and 2 bases, with 12 bases remaining between them. Germline CDR1 is ENHRY and CDR2 is SYGVKD. Here the CDR3 reads CAISDNNRVTDTQYF. As DNA, the CDR3 is TGTGCCATCAGTGACAACAACAGGGTCACAGATACGCAGTATTTT.

The genes are TRBV6-5 and TRBJ2-7; the match to TRBD2 covers 10 bases. From germline, CDR1 is MNHEY and CDR2 SVGAGI. CDR3 size: 15 residues. Trimming at V came to 0 bases and at J to 6 bases, leaving 5 bases not matched to a gene. This CDR3 is CASSYSASGGFEQYF. CDR3 nucleotides: TGTGCCAGCAGTTACTCGGCTAGCGGGGGTTTCGAGCAGTACTTC.

A few counts support this clonotype. The chain joins TRBV15 to TRBJ2-5; D unresolved. Germline assignment: CDR1 LNHNV and CDR2 YYDKDF (reference sequence). The V end was cut by 5 bases, the J end by 4 bases, with 5 bases between. The CDR3 totals 11 residues. The CDR3 DNA reads TGTGCCACCAGCGAGAGAGAGACCCAGTACTTC. Its translation: CATSERETQYF.

This chain joins TRBV29-1 and TRBJ1-1, with no clear D. Germline V gives CDR1 SQVTM, CDR2 ANQGSEA. The CDR3 runs to 11 residues. The ends were cut back, 4 bases at V and 5 bases at J, with 8 bases in the middle. In DNA form, the CDR3 reads TGCAGCGTTGGACGGCAGACTGAAGCTTTCTTT. Translated: CSVGRQTEAFF.

The V and J genes are TRBV7-6 and TRBJ2-1; 8 bases are shared with TRBD2. The length of the CDR3 is 12 residues. Germline CDR1 and CDR2: SGHVS and FNYEAQ. The trim removed 4 bases at V and 15 bases at J, leaving 8 bases unmatched. The chain's CDR3 is CASSSPGLVMFF. The CDR3, as DNA: TGTGCCAGCAGCTCTCCGGGACTAGTCATGTTCTTC.

This chain uses TRBV11-2 with TRBJ2-3; 7 bases map to TRBD1. V was pared by 3 bases and J by 1 base, with 4 bases of the junction left unmatched. The CDR3 consists of 15 residues. Germline CDR1 is SGHAT and CDR2 is FQNNGV. CDR3 amino acids: CASSLRQGGTDTQYF. The DNA of the CDR3 is TGTGCCAGCAGCTTGCGACAGGGAGGCACAGATACGCAGTATTTT.

J is TRBJ2-3 and V is TRBV7-2; 8 bases agree with TRBD2. V gave up 5 bases and J gave up 5 bases; unmatched junction bases: 9. Germline V gene lookup returns CDR1 SGHTA and CDR2 FQGNSA. The CDR3 extends over 15 amino acids. CDR3 protein: CASSLGGLAVDTQYF. DNA of the CDR3: TGTGCCAGCAGCCTAGGTGGACTAGCAGTAGATACGCAGTATTTT.

The genes are TRBV25-1 and TRBJ2-5; no reliable D call. Germline V gene data show CDR1 as MGHDK and CDR2 as SYGVNS. Trimming cost V 4 bases and J 11 bases, with 20 bases left between them. This CDR3 is built from 14 residues. The CDR3 loop is CASSGTLTLLEQYF. Here the CDR3 DNA reads TGTGCCAGCAGTGGGACCCTAACTCTCCTTGAGCAGTACTTC.

This clonotype was counted ten times or more. A read error may produce the germline difference seen at one junction end. The V gene is TRBV5-1, the J gene TRBJ2-3, with D maybe TRBD2 (5 bases). Germline V lookup: CDR1 SGHRS, CDR2 YFSETQ. This CDR3 contains 14 residues. The CDR3 is CASSLSGDTDTQYF. As DNA, the CDR3 is TGTGCCAGCAGCTTAAGCGGTGACACAGATACGCAGTATTTT.

This chain links TRBV20-1 with TRBJ2-1, with TRBD2 matching 11 bases. From germline, CDR1 is DFQATT and CDR2 SNEGSKA (reference sequence). V was pared by 0 bases and J by 13 bases, with 5 bases of the junction left unmatched. The CDR3 is 13 residues long. The CDR3: CSAREVSGGDQFF. CDR3 in DNA: TGCAGTGCTAGAGAAGTTAGCGGGGGGGACCAGTTCTTC.

This clonotype appeared a few times. This chain links TRBV18 with TRBJ2-1, with TRBD1 as a possible D gene (6 bases). Between the trimmed V and J ends, which lost 3 bases and 8 bases, there was a span of 14 bases. The CDR3 is 14 amino acids. The germline V gene has CDR1 KGHSH and CDR2 LQKENI. CDR3 sequence (DNA): TGTGCCAGCTCACCCTTGACAGGCATCCATGAGCAGTTCTTC. Amino acid sequence: CASSPLTGIHEQFF. Looking up the rest from reference TRBV18 and TRBJ2-1 gives the full variable domain: NAGVMQNPRHLVRRRGQEARLRCSPMKGHSHVYWYRQLPEEGLKFMVYLQKENIIDESGMPKERFSAEFPKEGPSILRIQQVVRGDSAAYFCASSPLTGIHEQFFGPGTRLTVL.

This clonotype was detected only a few times. V gene TRBV5-5 combines with J gene TRBJ2-3; D tentatively reads TRBD1 or TRBD2 (5 bases each). With 5 bases removed from V and 1 base from J, the gap between germline ends came to 17 bases. Germline assignment: CDR1 SGHKS and CDR2 YYEKEE (reference sequence). The CDR3 has 16 amino acids. CDR3 in DNA: TGTGCCAGCAGTTTAGGGGCCAGGGACCGCACAGATACGCAGTATTTT. This codes for CASSLGARDRTDTQYF.

This clonotype came up many times. The chain links TRBV5-1 to TRBJ2-5; 7 bases agree with TRBD1. After removal of 3 bases from V and 1 base from J, the junction contained 0 bases not matched to a gene. The CDR3 consists of 13 residues. Germline loops: CDR1 SGHRS, CDR2 YFSETQ. The CDR3 DNA sequence: TGCGCCAGCAGCTGGGACAGCCAAGAGACCCAGTACTTC. It codes for CASSWDSQETQYF.

This chain joins TRBV5-1 and TRBJ1-5, with D perhaps matching TRBD1 (5 bases). The CDR3 is 15 residues long. V dropped 4 bases and J dropped 6 bases, with 17 bases sitting between them. CDR1 is SGHRS and CDR2 is YFSETQ in the germline V gene. The CDR3 loop is CASSPGLGPGQPQHF. The CDR3 DNA reads TGCGCCAGCAGCCCGGGCCTGGGACCGGGTCAGCCCCAGCATTTT.

There are a few counts of this clonotype. V usage is TRBV12-3 or TRBV12-4 and J usage is TRBJ1-5; a weak D match, TRBD1 (5 bases). The V end was cut by 5 bases, the J end by 0 bases, with 11 bases between. This CDR3 is 15 amino acids long. The chain's CDR3 is CASSHGTDSNQPQHF. In DNA, the CDR3 is TGTGCCAGCAGTCACGGGACGGATAGCAATCAGCCCCAGCATTTT.

The rearrangement uses TRBV20-1 and TRBJ1-1; unclear D gene. Germline V CDR1 and CDR2: DFQATT, SNEGSKA (reference sequence). V lost 2 bases, J lost 1 base, and 11 bases lay in between. This CDR3 contains 14 residues. CDR3 nucleotides: TGCAGTGCTAGAAAAGAGGGAGGGAACACTGAAGCTTTCTTT. The encoded protein is CSARKEGGNTEAFF.

As concerns this clonotype: A read error may produce the germline difference seen at one junction end. The V and J genes are TRBV14 and TRBJ2-7; the match to TRBD2 covers 10 bases. Germline V gene lookup returns CDR1 SGHDN and CDR2 FVKESK. The CDR3 spans 18 residues. The CDR3 is CASSLEGLAGDHSHEQYF. The CDR3 region has the DNA TGTGCCAGCAGCCTGGAGGGGCTAGCGGGAGACCACTCCCACGAGCAGTACTTC. Full variable domain (rest looked up from reference TRBV14 and TRBJ2-7): EAGVTQFPSHSVIEKGQTVTLRCDPISGHDNLYWYRRVMGKEIKFLLHFVKESKQDESGMPNNRFLAERTGGTYSTLKVQPAELEDSGVYFCASSLEGLAGDHSHEQYFGPGTRLTVT.